One sample yielded the 7 T cell receptor beta chains listed below, sequenced in a study of identical twins. A single record per CDR3 protein comes from TCRdb applying MiXCR to the 5' RACE reads. The data contain some 500,000 distinct CDR3 sequences, less than 25% of them singletons. These same records also appear under a second study, on T cells expressing NK-cell markers.

Sequencing input: CD4+ T cells sorted from blood. The receptor source for this set is a woman between 18 and 29 years old in good health.

This clonotype has a handful of counts. J is TRBJ2-2 and V is TRBV20-1; possibly TRBD2 for D (5 bases). V was cut by 4 bases and J by 6 bases, with 9 bases left in between. Per germline, CDR1 DFQATT and CDR2 SNEGSKA (reference sequence). The CDR3 spans 12 residues. CDR3 protein: CSATRGSGELFF. CDR3 bases: TGCAGTGCTACACGGGGTTCCGGGGAGCTGTTTTTT.

The rearrangement joins TRBV6-2 or TRBV6-3 to TRBJ2-6; D gene uncertain. This CDR3 has 17 amino acids. Trimming stripped 5 bases from V and 0 bases from J, with 14 bases between. Germline CDR1 and CDR2: MNHEY and SVGEGT. CDR3 bases: TGTGCCAGCAGTACCCAACGAGGTGCCTCTGGGGCCAACGTCCTGACTTTC. It yields the protein CASSTQRGASGANVLTF.

A few counts support this clonotype. The V gene is TRBV5-6, the J gene TRBJ2-7; D is perhaps TRBD1 or TRBD2 (5 bases each). In germline, CDR1 is SGHDT, CDR2 YYEEEE. V was shortened by 6 bases and J by 0 bases, with 13 bases between the two germline ends. The CDR3 runs to 14 residues. CDR3 bases: TGTGCCAGCACACCCGGGACCTACTCCTACGAGCAGTACTTC. It translates to CASTPGTYSYEQYF.

CDR3 in DNA: TGCAGTGCTCTCGTACCGTCGTCCTATGGCTACACCTTC. It translates to CSALVPSSYGYTF. The genes are TRBV20-1 and TRBJ1-2; D call uncertain. Trimming took 5 bases from V and 4 from J, leaving 14 bases between them. CDR1 and CDR2 (germline): DFQATT, SNEGSKA (reference sequence). This CDR3 contains 13 residues.

The rearrangement links TRBV7-2 to TRBJ2-7, with D hard to call. V gave up 2 bases and J gave up 3 bases, with 14 bases separating them. Germline assignment: CDR1 SGHTA and CDR2 FQGNSA. The CDR3 consists of 15 residues. CDR3 residues: CASSLKGRNGYEQYF. As DNA, the CDR3 is TGTGCCAGCAGCTTAAAAGGCAGGAACGGCTACGAGCAGTACTTC.

The chain couples TRBV5-5 to TRBJ1-1; D not resolved. Germline CDR1 SGHKS, CDR2 YYEKEE (reference sequence). The CDR3 extends over 11 amino acids. The V gene lost 0 bases and the J gene lost 10 bases, with 7 bases spanning the gap. The CDR3 region has the DNA TGTGCCAGCAGCTTGGGGACGACAGCTTTCTTT. Protein product: CASSLGTTAFF.

This clonotype was detected only a few times. The J gene is TRBJ1-1, the V gene TRBV7-9; TRBD1 might be the D (6 bases). The CDR3 extends over 16 amino acids. V lost 8 bases and J lost 1, with 20 bases in between. Per germline, CDR1 SEHNR and CDR2 FQNEAQ (reference sequence). The CDR3 loop reads CASRSQGRGTNTEAFF. CDR3 DNA: TGTGCCAGCCGGTCTCAGGGGCGGGGTACGAACACTGAAGCTTTCTTT.